The next 14 T cell receptor beta chains were all read from a single sample in a study of post-analysis software for immune sequencing data. Unique molecular identifiers featured in each of the TCR beta cDNA libraries. TCRdb redid the calling of the PCR reads with MiXCR, one entry per CDR3 protein. The sample includes over 300,000 distinct CDR3 sequences, around a third of them seen just once. Points from the study as a whole: Five or six TRBV segments, TRBV5-6, TRBV5-1 and TRBV20-1 among them, were found more frequent in patients than controls.

Their recognized antigens are unknown. Sample: blood. The receptors shown here come from a girl under 18 with multiple sclerosis.

This chain uses TRBV12-3 or TRBV12-4 with TRBJ1-5, with TRBD1 as a possible D gene (6 bases). V gave up 6 bases and J gave up 3 bases, with 12 bases separating them. The CDR3 totals 14 residues. The CDR3 bases are TGTGCCAGCAGGCTTGACAGGTTCAATCAGCCCCAGCATTTT. Protein sequence: CASRLDRFNQPQHF.

This clonotype was seen a handful of times. The chain recombines TRBV6-2 or TRBV6-3 with TRBJ2-7; TRBD1 matches at 8 bases. In germline, CDR1 is MNHEY, CDR2 SVGEGT. The CDR3 length is 16 residues. V was pared by 0 bases and J by 6 bases, with 10 bases of the junction left unmatched. The CDR3 sequence is CASSYSPTGGPREQYF. CDR3 sequence (DNA): TGTGCCAGCAGTTACTCCCCCACAGGGGGTCCCCGCGAGCAGTACTTC.

The chain recombines TRBV11-2 with TRBJ1-1; TRBD1 is a possible D gene (6 bases). There are 18 residues in the CDR3. Trimming pared 7 bases from V and 4 bases from J, leaving 28 bases between. CDR1 is SGHAT, CDR2 FQNNGV, per germline. CDR3 loop: CASILGRVSSPRGTEAFF. CDR3 in DNA: TGTGCCAGCATCTTGGGCCGAGTCAGCTCCCCCAGGGGCACTGAAGCTTTCTTT.

This clonotype was picked up a small number of times. This chain joins TRBV7-2 and TRBJ2-7; 11 bases align to TRBD2. The germline gives CDR1 SGHTA, CDR2 FQGNSA. V trimming: 3 bases; J trimming: 3 bases; junction bases outside the gene matches: 4. The CDR3 runs 15 residues. The CDR3 bases are TGTGCCAGCAGCTTTACTAGCGGGGGCGGCTACGAGCAGTACTTC. This sequence encodes CASSFTSGGGYEQYF.

The chain carries TRBV6-5 and TRBJ2-4; possibly TRBD1 for D (5 bases). The V end was cut by 5 bases, the J end by 0 bases, with 11 bases between. The CDR3 spans 15 residues. CDR1 is MNHEY and CDR2 is SVGAGI in the germline V gene. The CDR3 is CASSPITGAKNIQYF. The DNA of the CDR3 is TGTGCCAGCAGTCCGATAACAGGAGCCAAAAACATTCAGTACTTC.

This clonotype was found a few times. This chain links TRBV13 with TRBJ2-1; TRBD1 is a possible D gene (6 bases). The germline V and J ends were trimmed by 1 base and 0 bases, with 10 bases remaining between them. The length of the CDR3 is 16 residues. Germline CDR1 reads PRHDT; CDR2 reads FYEKMQ (reference sequence). CDR3 residues: CASSLEGVSSYNEQFF. Written as DNA, the CDR3 is TGTGCCAGCAGCTTAGAGGGGGTTAGCTCCTACAATGAGCAGTTCTTC. Variable domain in full (rest from reference TRBV13 and TRBJ2-1): AAGVIQSPRHLIKEKRETATLKCYPIPRHDTVYWYQQGPGQDPQFLISFYEKMQSDKGSIPDRFSAQQFSDYHSELNMSSLELGDSALYFCASSLEGVSSYNEQFFGPGTRLTVL.

This chain links TRBV29-1 with TRBJ1-2; 8 positions agree with TRBD1. The V segment lost 7 bases and the J segment 8 bases; nucleotides outside the gene matches: 18. CDR1 is SQVTM, CDR2 ANQGSEA, per germline. The CDR3 covers 15 residues. CDR3 region: CSGGAGGASREGYTF. The DNA for the CDR3 is TGCAGCGGGGGGGCAGGGGGCGCAAGTCGAGAGGGCTACACCTTC. Variable domain in full (rest from reference TRBV29-1 and TRBJ1-2): SAVISQKPSRDICQRGTSLTIQCQVDSQVTMMFWYRQQPGQSLTLIATANQGSEATYESGFVIDKFPISRPNLTFSTLTVSNMSPEDSSIYLCSGGAGGASREGYTFGSGTRLTVV.

This clonotype was found a few times. The chain combines TRBV4-1 with TRBJ2-7, with a possible D match to TRBD2 (6 bases). The CDR3 is 14 amino acids. Trimming stripped 0 bases from V and 2 bases from J, with 8 bases between. Germline V gene lookup returns CDR1 MGHRA and CDR2 YSYEKL. CDR3 loop: CASSQDGGPYEQYF. DNA of the CDR3: TGCGCCAGCAGCCAAGATGGAGGGCCCTACGAGCAGTACTTC.

The rearrangement links TRBV13 to TRBJ2-7; no definite D call. Germline-derived CDR1 and CDR2 are PRHDT and FYEKMQ (reference sequence). The CDR3 has 14 amino acids. V was shortened by 6 bases and J by 5 bases, with 17 bases between the two germline ends. The CDR3 coding sequence is TGTGCCAGCAGACAAAACCCCCACTCTGACGAGCAGTACTTC. Amino acids: CASRQNPHSDEQYF.

The V and J genes are TRBV12-3 or TRBV12-4 and TRBJ2-3; TRBD1 aligns across 11 bases. Losses at the gene ends were 6 bases for V and 10 bases for J; bases not matched to a gene: 9. CDR3 length: 14 residues. DNA of the CDR3: TGTGCCAGCAGACCGGGACAGGGGGTAAATGCGCAGTATTTT. It yields the protein CASRPGQGVNAQYF.

In this sample, this clonotype turned up a few times. This chain connects TRBV27 to TRBJ1-2, with 10 bases that match TRBD1. The CDR3 is 14 amino acids. Germline V gene lookup returns CDR1 MNHEY and CDR2 SMNVEV (reference sequence). With V trimmed by 6 bases and J by 6 bases, 7 bases remained unmatched. The CDR3 DNA is TGTGCCAGCAGAGTCCGACAGGGGGCGGATGGCTACACCTTC. It specifies CASRVRQGADGYTF.

A word on this clonotype: Germline is not matched at one junction end, which may reflect a read error. The chain carries TRBV11-2 and TRBJ2-1; D remains ambiguous. Germline V gene data show CDR1 as SGHAT and CDR2 as FQNNGV. The CDR3 consists of 15 residues. In DNA form, the CDR3 reads TGTGCCAACAGCTTAGTCCCCTTAATGACACAGGAGCAGTTCTTC. Amino acid sequence: CANSLVPLMTQEQFF.

This clonotype has a handful of counts. The chain carries TRBV12-3 or TRBV12-4 and TRBJ2-1; D uncertain. This CDR3 contains 12 residues. V lost 2 bases and J lost 7, with 6 bases in between. The CDR3 DNA reads as TGTGCCAGCAGTTTAATGAGAAATGAGCAGTTCTTC. It encodes CASSLMRNEQFF.

This clonotype was picked up a small number of times. The gene calls are TRBV4-2 and TRBJ2-6; D gene ambiguous. V was trimmed by 0 bases and J by 2 bases, leaving 11 bases between them. Germline V gene data show CDR1 as LGHNA and CDR2 as YNFKEQ. The CDR3 covers 17 residues. CDR3 nucleotide sequence: TGTGCCAGCAGCCAAGAGTTCCTTGGGACTGGGGCCAACGTCCTGACTTTC. Translation: CASSQEFLGTGANVLTF.